This T cell receptor (beta chain) was captured by sequencing in a study of blood T cell repertoires in COVID-19. Background on the study: In each case, the material was cDNA or gDNA derived from T cells, B-cell-depleted T cells, or PBMCs.

The method was immunoSEQ multiplex PCR; TCRdb's version includes in-frame clones alone and lacks a portion of them. Among about 49,000 clones listed, 70% to 90% were seen once. CDR3 size: 15 residues. Germline V gene lookup returns CDR1 SNHLY and CDR2 FYNNEI. Trimming took 7 bases from V and 5 from J, leaving 17 bases between them. The chain carries TRBV2 and TRBJ2-2, with TRBD2 as a possible D gene (5 bases). This TCR was sampled from an elderly man with acute or convalescent COVID-19. Sequences were obtained from peripheral blood. Here the CDR3 reads CASTERIVGTGELFF. In DNA form, the CDR3 reads TGTGCCAGCACCGAGCGGATAGTCGGGACCGGGGAGCTGTTTTTT.